This T cell receptor beta chain came from a study of T cells in Graves' hyperthyroidism and ophthalmopathy (dated 2019 in TCRdb). Some background on the complete study: Peripheral blood was sampled at the time of initial diagnosis, prior to any treatment. To identify distinguishing TCR V-J signatures, a discovery cohort of roughly 100 patients was used, comprising some 43 with Graves' ophthalmopathy and around 57 with stable Graves' hyperthyroidism. Prospective prediction of ophthalmopathy was tested in an independent validation cohort consisting of 18 to 20 hyperthyroidism patients and over 15 patients who later progressed to ophthalmopathy. For training and testing, the 100 or so patients in the discovery cohort were randomly divided in a 7:3 ratio. In six Graves' hyperthyroidism patients, the study also compared T-cell repertoires from thyroid tissue with T-cell repertoires from blood. Following sampling, methimazole starting at 30 mg daily was given to hyperthyroidism patients, and high-dose intravenous methylprednisolone was given to ophthalmopathy patients. The paper reports TCR Vbeta CDR3 sequencing of fewer than 150 peripheral blood samples: 43 ophthalmopathy, some 80 hyperthyroidism and around 17 progressor patients. What the study reported, not specific to this receptor: In validation, progression to ophthalmopathy was predicted by the model with more than 65% sensitivity and around 75% specificity, a median of approximately 7.1 months before onset. Sample size was not statistically predetermined, and blinding of investigators to group allocation was not performed. A 13 V-J signature model separated ophthalmopathy from stable hyperthyroidism, with about 90% sensitivity and approximately 81% specificity in cross-validation and 80%/75% in testing. Most expanded thyroid clonotypes (frequency above 0.001) were also found in blood, which suggests that blood repertoires may mirror thyroid immune responses.

CDR1 SNHLY and CDR2 FYNNEI were looked up in the germline V gene. V loses 2 bases at its end and J loses 2 bases; junction bases beyond the gene matches: 3. The CDR3, from cysteine to phenylalanine, totals 15 residues. Kept here is only the CDR3 DNA, which spans 45 bases and is read in frame from base 1. This clonotype was detected many times. It has no known antigen specificity. Base qualities are missing; no much larger clone stands one base away. A patient counted as having stable Graves' hyperthyroidism if no progression to ophthalmopathy occurred over 18 months of follow-up. Hyperthyroidism patients were newly diagnosed, with disease duration under 2 months, and aged 18 to 65 years. Patients with uncontrolled infections, other autoimmune diseases, pregnancy or lactation were excluded. Clinical symptoms, serum thyroxine and TRAb, thyroid ultrasound, and orbital computed tomography formed the basis for the diagnoses. PBMCs were separated from roughly 10 ml of fresh peripheral blood using Ficoll-Paque density gradient centrifugation. Trizol reagent was used to extract total RNA, and RNA quality was then checked on an Agilent 2100 Bioanalyzer.

TCR beta CDR3 regions were amplified from RNA transcripts. For the first round of RT-PCR on the TCR CDR3, the HTBI primer set was used together with the Qiagen OneStep RT-PCR kit. Libraries were constructed in a second round of multiplex PCR, after which size selection and purification were carried out. Sequencing of the libraries was done on an Illumina HiSeq2000 using paired-end 100 bp reads. The authors processed their data as follows. SOAPnuke was used to process the raw data, throwing out any read that contained adapters or uncalled bases, had a mean Phred below 15, or lacked an exact constant-primer or identifier match. COPE v1.2.5 was used to merge high-quality paired reads, and clonotypes were defined as unique nucleotide sequences. MiTCR v1.1 was used to align the clonotypes against IMGT TRBV, TRBD and TRBJ reference segments. The analysis included only V-J combinations with a frequency above 0.0001, which together covered 99% to 99.2% of the repertoires. A TCS score was defined as the ratio between F50 (clonal expansion) and ExV (chaos), using BLOSUM62-based TCRdist between CDR3 peptides within each V-J. Welch's t-statistics and random forest reduced 450 to 600 V-J features to 10 to 15, which were used in a naive Bayes classifier (R e1071). TCRdb took the public reads, trimmed them with fastp at Q25, ran MiXCR for clone calling and kept in-frame beta chains. Under each unique CDR3 protein, matching rows form one entry showing the most common genes and DNA. These V and J calls rely on TCRdb rather than the paper's analysis. In this sample the table shows about 720,000 distinct CDR3 sequences, 16% of which occur a single time. The leading ten clones occupy around 7.7% of the sample.

The sequencing sample was made of blood. This sequence was found in a man aged 18-30 years with Graves' hyperthyroidism. The V gene is TRBV2 and the J gene is TRBJ2-3; 8 junctional bases match TRBD1. Read as DNA, the sequence is TGTGCCAGCAGTGAACAGGGGGCCCCCACAGATACGCAGTATTTT. This gives the protein CASSEQGAPTDTQYF.